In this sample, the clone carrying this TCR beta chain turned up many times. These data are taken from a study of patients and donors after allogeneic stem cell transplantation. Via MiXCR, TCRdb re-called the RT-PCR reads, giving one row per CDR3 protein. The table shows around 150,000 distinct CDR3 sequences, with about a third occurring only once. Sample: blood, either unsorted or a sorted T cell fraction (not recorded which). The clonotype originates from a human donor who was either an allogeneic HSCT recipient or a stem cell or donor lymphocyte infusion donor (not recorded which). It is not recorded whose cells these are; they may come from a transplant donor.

The CDR3 DNA is TGTGCCAGCAGCGCACAGGGGGGAGCTAACTATGGCTACACCTTC. Translation: CASSAQGGANYGYTF. This chain connects TRBV9 to TRBJ1-2; 8 bases match TRBD1. This CDR3 region has 15 residues. The germline V gene has CDR1 SGDLS and CDR2 YYNGEE. V was pared by 3 bases and J by 0 bases, with 4 bases of the junction left unmatched.